This T cell receptor beta chain was recovered during a study of neoadjuvant nivolumab and ipilimumab in lung cancer. About the research overall: Nivolumab 3 mg/kg was given days 1, 15 and 29, plus ipilimumab 1 mg/kg day 1 in combination.

Points from the study as a whole: Compared with tumor-adjacent uninvolved lung, resected tumors showed greater richness and clonality.

This CDR3 has 13 residues. The V segment lost 5 bases and the J segment 4 bases; nucleotides outside the gene matches: 2. Germline values: CDR1 SEHNR, CDR2 FQNEAQ (reference sequence). Sequencing used immunoSEQ multiplex PCR; TCRdb keeps in-frame clones, though not all of them. The data contain about 27,000 clones, about 78% of them singletons. With respect to this clone: Its antigen is not identified.

The genes are TRBV7-9 and TRBJ1-2; 9 nucleotides match TRBD1. This material consisted of tumor tissue, taken after neoadjuvant nivolumab, alone or with ipilimumab, at or shortly before surgery. The clonotype comes from an adult with non-small cell lung cancer. CDR3 nucleotide sequence: TGTGCCAGCAGCCAGACAGGGGGCTATGGCTACACCTTC. Encoded protein: CASSQTGGYGYTF.